This entry concerns a single TCR beta chain. Its antigen is still unknown. This CDR3 has 16 amino acids. J was trimmed by 2 bases and V by 2 bases; bases with no gene match: 6. Germline V gene lookup returns CDR1 SGHRS and CDR2 YFSETQ. This sample is part of a study of siplizumab effects on memory and regulatory T cells. Study results and caveats: Naive T cells looked more diverse than memory cells and looked like major alloresponse contributors. An assignable phenotype, naive or memory, was missing from roughly 78-96% of proliferating CD4+ or CD8+ clones.

Assays were performed on approximately 100,000 TCR templates per sample. Sequencing was performed with immunoSEQ multiplex PCR; in TCRdb, only in-frame clones are kept and a portion is missing. The sample carries some 97,000 clones, about 91% recorded once. The sequence derives from a human donor in good health. Some clones in this sample may be carry-over from other donors' samples. Sequenced: CD4+ T cells sorted from blood. The gene calls are TRBV5-1 and TRBJ2-4, with TRBD1 matching over 8 bases. Written as DNA, the CDR3 is TGCGCCAGCAGCTTCGGTACAGGGGGTTCCAAAAACATTCAGTACTTC. It codes for CASSFGTGGSKNIQYF.